This paragraph covers one T cell receptor (beta chain) sequence. No antigen is known for it. To make TCR beta libraries, researchers used iRepertoire HTBI primers and Arm-PCR of CDR3 regions. MiXCR, applied by TCRdb to the multiplex PCR reads, yields one record per CDR3 protein. The sample consists of 550,000 to 700,000 distinct CDR3 sequences, about 16% of them appearing once. These data originate in a study of regulatory T cells in long-lasting Graves disease. The time point denotes: newly diagnosed GD, antithyroid drugs for less than 3 months. RNA extracted from PBMCs served as the sequencing template. Trimming took 0 bases from V and 5 from J; bases not matched to a gene: 8. The CDR3 is 17 residues long. Germline CDR1 is MNHEY and CDR2 is SMNVEV (reference sequence). Study-level points and caveats: In persistent patients, shared public clonotypes (roughly 2,800) outnumbered those in new patients (about 970).

The sample was also linked to a second study, of T cells in Graves' hyperthyroidism and ophthalmopathy.

The sequence came from a man aged 18 to 35 with Graves disease. V gene TRBV27 combines with J gene TRBJ2-3; 10 nucleotides match TRBD1. The source was peripheral blood mononuclear cells (PBMCs), collected at new diagnosis, from a patient treated with antithyroid drugs. The CDR3 region has the DNA TGTGCCAGCAGTTTATCCTTCGGGACAGGGGAGGGAGATACGCAGTATTTT. Translating gives CASSLSFGTGEGDTQYF.